This T cell receptor beta chain came from a study of T cell changes during pregnancy in multiple sclerosis. Germline V gene sequence: CDR1 LGHNA, CDR2 YNFKEQ. The J segment lost 2 bases and the V segment lost 0 bases, leaving 12 bases of the junction unmatched. The CDR3 loop spans 19 amino acids. Method: immunoSEQ multiplex PCR; TCRdb's copy keeps in-frame clones and lacks some. Of more than 30,000 clones listed, 75% to 90% are singletons. The sequence derives from a female donor with multiple sclerosis, enrolled in a pregnancy study. Here the sequenced sample was CD8+ T cells from peripheral blood mononuclear cells, taken in the second trimester of pregnancy. The chain uses TRBV4-2 and TRBJ2-1, with 8 bases identical to TRBD2. As DNA, the CDR3 is TGTGCCAGCAGCCAAGATTTCGAGCGGGGGCTAGGGACCTACAATGAGCAGTTCTTC. This translates into CASSQDFERGLGTYNEQFF.